This is a list of T cell receptor beta chains from one sample in a study of shared clonotypes between healthy human individuals. Profiled with immunoSEQ multiplex PCR; TCRdb holds only in-frame clones, not every one. The sample yields 1.6 million or so clones, approximately 98.5% seen once. Sequencing was carried out using naive CD4+ T cells sorted from blood. Receptors were obtained from a man between 25 and 39 years old in good health. The CDR3 runs from the conserved cysteine through the conserved F or W. D genes are given only for firm matches. Clone sizes are given selectively: once, few, many, or a class where the clone is expanded.

clone size	V gene	CDR3 length	J gene	D gene	CDR3 protein	CDR3 DNA
NA	TRBV7-2	13	TRBJ2-1	TRBD1	CASRGQGANEQFF	TGTGCCAGCAGGGGACAGGGGGCGAATGAGCAGTTCTTC
NA	TRBV28	17	TRBJ2-5	NA	CASSFVPRGRLQETQYF	TGTGCCAGCAGTTTCGTCCCCAGGGGACGGCTCCAAGAGACCCAGTACTTC
once	TRBV15	13	TRBJ2-7	NA	CATSRDTGDEQYF	TGTGCCACCAGCAGAGATACGGGAGACGAGCAGTACTTC
NA	TRBV7-8	16	TRBJ1-2	NA	CASSLEARVGGYGYTF	TGTGCCAGCAGCTTAGAGGCCAGGGTTGGCGGCTATGGCTACACCTTC
NA	TRBV6-6	12	TRBJ1-2	NA	CASSLGAFGYTF	TGTGCCAGCAGCCTCGGGGCTTTTGGCTACACCTTC
NA	TRBV25-1	12	TRBJ1-1	NA	CASSEVGYEAFF	TGTGCCAGCAGTGAGGTAGGATATGAAGCTTTCTTT
NA	TRBV9	18	TRBJ2-1	TRBD2	CASSVAPSGRAISSEQFF	TGTGCCAGCAGCGTAGCCCCTAGCGGGAGGGCCATCAGTAGTGAGCAGTTCTTC
NA	TRBV5-1	15	TRBJ2-2	TRBD1	CASSLGQGETGELFF	TGCGCCAGCAGCTTAGGACAGGGTGAAACCGGGGAGCTGTTTTTT
NA	TRBV19	15	TRBJ1-2	NA	CASSITAASFYGYTF	TGTGCCAGTAGTATAACCGCTGCATCGTTCTATGGCTACACCTTC
NA	TRBV6-1	18	TRBJ1-1	NA	CASSEREMAGRINTEAFF	TGTGCCAGCAGTGAAAGGGAGATGGCAGGCCGCATCAACACTGAAGCTTTCTTT
once	TRBV2	13	TRBJ1-1	NA	CASSDGRDTEAFF	TGTGCCAGCAGTGATGGGAGGGACACTGAAGCTTTCTTT
NA	TRBV30	14	TRBJ2-7	NA	CAWSVASRSYEQYF	TGTGCCTGGAGTGTTGCTAGCAGAAGCTACGAGCAGTACTTC
NA	TRBV5-1	15	TRBJ2-5	TRBD2	CASSWGLADLETQYF	TGCGCCAGCAGCTGGGGACTAGCTGATTTAGAGACCCAGTACTTC
NA	TRBV7-9	15	TRBJ1-2	TRBD1	CASSSLGTGGYGYTF	TGTGCCAGCAGCTCCCTCGGGACAGGGGGATATGGCTACACCTTC
NA	TRBV5-6	14	TRBJ1-1	NA	CASSPQGRTTEAFF	TGTGCCAGCAGCCCACAGGGACGGACTACTGAAGCTTTCTTT
NA	TRBV5-1	14	TRBJ1-2	TRBD1	CASSPGQEWYGYTF	TGCGCCAGCAGCCCCGGACAGGAATGGTATGGCTACACCTTC
NA	TRBV5-1	15	TRBJ2-7	TRBD2	CASSQTSGLSHEQYF	TGCGCCAGCAGCCAGACTAGCGGGCTTTCCCACGAGCAGTACTTC
once	TRBV2	15	TRBJ2-7	NA	CASSEEVRLSYEQYF	TGTGCCAGCAGTGAAGAGGTCAGGTTATCCTACGAGCAGTACTTC
NA	TRBV7-9	16	TRBJ2-3	TRBD2	CASEAGLAGFTDTQYF	TGTGCCAGCGAGGCGGGACTAGCGGGATTTACAGATACGCAGTATTTT
NA	TRBV5-1	16	TRBJ2-5	NA	CASSLGHMGFVETQYF	TGCGCCAGCAGCTTGGGACACATGGGGTTTGTCGAGACCCAGTACTTC
NA	TRBV10-2	13	TRBJ2-7	NA	CASSESIDYEQYF	TGCGCCAGCAGTGAGTCGATAGACTACGAGCAGTACTTC
NA	TRBV9	16	TRBJ2-7	TRBD1	CASSSRGSAASYEQYF	TGTGCCAGCAGCTCCAGGGGGAGTGCAGCTTCCTACGAGCAGTACTTC
NA	TRBV10-1	16	TRBJ2-3	NA	CASSGNPGGATDTQYF	TGCGCCAGCAGTGGTAATCCCGGCGGGGCCACAGATACGCAGTATTTT
once	TRBV28	11	TRBJ2-1	NA	CASSQPNEQFF	TGTGCCAGCAGCCAACCAAATGAGCAGTTCTTC
NA	TRBV27	14	TRBJ2-7	TRBD2	CASSLSGALYEQYF	TGTGCCAGCAGTCTCAGCGGGGCACTCTACGAGCAGTACTTC
once	TRBV15	16	TRBJ2-4	NA	CATSRDTNLAKNIQYF	TGTGCCACCAGCAGAGATACTAATTTAGCCAAAAACATTCAGTACTTC
once	TRBV28	13	TRBJ2-7	NA	CASSPPGDGEQYF	TGTGCCAGCAGTCCCCCGGGGGATGGGGAGCAGTACTTC
NA	TRBV2	14	TRBJ2-7	NA	CASSDTSIVYEQYF	TGTGCCAGCAGCGACACTAGCATAGTCTACGAGCAGTACTTC
NA	TRBV5-1	14	TRBJ2-3	NA	CASSSGDSTDTQYF	TGCGCCAGCAGCTCGGGGGACAGCACAGATACGCAGTATTTT
NA	TRBV28	14	TRBJ2-1	NA	CASYTAGAPNEQFF	TGTGCCAGCTACACGGCCGGAGCCCCCAATGAGCAGTTCTTC
NA	TRBV5-6	13	TRBJ2-5	NA	CASSLGLQETQYF	TGTGCCAGCAGCTTGGGACTACAAGAGACCCAGTACTTC
NA	TRBV7-9	12	TRBJ2-3	NA	CAITPDTDTQYF	TGTGCCATCACCCCGGATACAGATACGCAGTATTTT
NA	TRBV9	12	TRBJ2-3	NA	CASSVAEDTQYF	TGTGCCAGCAGCGTAGCTGAAGATACGCAGTATTTT
NA	TRBV4-2	14	TRBJ1-5	TRBD1	CASSQDRGQQPQHF	TGTGCCAGCAGCCAAGACAGGGGGCAACAGCCCCAGCATTTT
NA	TRBV29-1	14	TRBJ2-7	NA	CSVVQGPYSYEQYF	TGCAGCGTTGTCCAGGGGCCCTACTCCTACGAGCAGTACTTC
NA	TRBV5-6	15	TRBJ2-7	NA	CASSLAAGVLGEQYF	TGTGCCAGCAGCTTGGCAGCCGGGGTTCTGGGTGAGCAGTACTTC
NA	TRBV6-6	14	TRBJ2-1	NA	CASSQGLLKNEQFF	TGTGCCAGCAGCCAGGGACTCCTCAAGAATGAGCAGTTCTTC
NA	TRBV14	16	TRBJ2-7	NA	CASSQEERPSVLEQYF	TGTGCCAGCAGCCAAGAAGAGCGACCGTCGGTTCTCGAGCAGTACTTC
once	TRBV5-4	12	TRBJ1-1	NA	CASSAVGTEAFF	TGTGCCAGCAGCGCCGTCGGCACTGAAGCTTTCTTT
NA	TRBV5-1	16	TRBJ2-1	TRBD2	CASSLSTSAGYNEQFF	TGCGCCAGCAGCTTGAGTACTAGCGCGGGGTACAATGAGCAGTTCTTC
once	TRBV10-3	14	TRBJ1-5	TRBD1	CAIRPGQGDQPQHF	TGTGCCATCAGGCCGGGACAGGGTGATCAGCCCCAGCATTTT
NA	TRBV4-1	16	TRBJ1-3	TRBD1	CASSKGQGYSGNTIYF	TGCGCCAGCAGCAAGGGACAGGGCTACTCTGGAAACACCATATATTTT
NA	TRBV11-1	14	TRBJ1-2	NA	CASSSSPANYGYTF	TGTGCCAGCAGCTCATCCCCGGCTAACTATGGCTACACCTTC
NA	TRBV6-4	13	TRBJ2-3	NA	CASSDSRADTQYF	TGTGCCAGCAGTGACTCTCGTGCAGATACGCAGTATTTT
NA	TRBV7-9	15	TRBJ1-4	NA	CASSLLGATNEKLFF	TGTGCCAGCAGCTTACTCGGTGCAACTAATGAAAAACTGTTTTTT
NA	TRBV4-3	17	TRBJ2-2	NA	CASSQEYRTPNTGELFF	TGCGCCAGCAGCCAAGAGTATAGGACTCCGAACACCGGGGAGCTGTTTTTT
NA	TRBV29-1	15	TRBJ2-1	NA	CSVRLGPAASYEQFF	TGCAGCGTTCGTCTCGGGCCCGCTGCATCGTATGAGCAGTTCTTC
NA	TRBV14	15	TRBJ1-2	NA	CASSLSRLQDYGYTF	TGTGCCAGCAGCCTTAGTAGACTCCAGGACTATGGCTACACCTTC
NA	TRBV14	17	TRBJ1-2	NA	CASSPIGGQPSIHGYTF	TGTGCCAGCAGCCCTATTGGGGGGCAACCCTCCATTCATGGCTACACCTTC
NA	TRBV5-8	14	TRBJ2-7	TRBD1	CASSLGTGPYEQYF	TGTGCCAGCAGCTTAGGGACAGGGCCCTACGAGCAGTACTTC
NA	TRBV7-2	14	TRBJ2-7	NA	CASSLERHTYEQYF	TGTGCCAGCAGCTTAGAGAGACACACCTACGAGCAGTACTTC
NA	TRBV18	14	TRBJ2-7	NA	CASSPSAGSYEQYF	TGTGCCAGCTCACCATCAGCGGGCTCCTACGAGCAGTACTTC
NA	TRBV7-7	14	TRBJ2-5	NA	CASSSWGGRETQYF	TGTGCTAGCAGCTCCTGGGGGGGGCGAGAGACCCAGTACTTC
NA	TRBV18	17	TRBJ2-5	TRBD2	CASSPLAGGYRQETQYF	TGTGCCAGCTCACCACTTGCGGGGGGCTATCGCCAAGAGACCCAGTACTTC
NA	TRBV28	13	TRBJ2-1	NA	CASSFSLNNEQFF	TGTGCCAGCAGTTTCTCCCTTAACAATGAGCAGTTCTTC
few	TRBV5-1	14	TRBJ2-7	NA	CASSLVDSTYEQYF	TGCGCCAGCAGCTTGGTGGACAGTACCTACGAGCAGTACTTC
NA	TRBV7-8	12	TRBJ1-1	NA	CASSLSKGTAFF	TGTGCCAGCAGCTTATCGAAGGGGACGGCTTTCTTT
NA	TRBV5-1	14	TRBJ2-3	NA	CASSLGSATDTQYF	TGCGCCAGCAGCTTGGGCAGCGCCACAGATACGCAGTATTTT